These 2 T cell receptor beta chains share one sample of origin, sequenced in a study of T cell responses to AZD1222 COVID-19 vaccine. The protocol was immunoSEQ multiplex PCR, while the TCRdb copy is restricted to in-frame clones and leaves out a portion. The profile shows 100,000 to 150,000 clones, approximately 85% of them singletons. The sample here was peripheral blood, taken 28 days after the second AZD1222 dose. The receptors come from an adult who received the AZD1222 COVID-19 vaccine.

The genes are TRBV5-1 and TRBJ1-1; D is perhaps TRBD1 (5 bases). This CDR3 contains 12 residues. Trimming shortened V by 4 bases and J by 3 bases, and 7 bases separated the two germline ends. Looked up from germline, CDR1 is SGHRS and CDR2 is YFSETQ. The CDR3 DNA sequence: TGCGCCAGCAGCAGGGGATACACTGAAGCTTTCTTT. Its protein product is CASSRGYTEAFF. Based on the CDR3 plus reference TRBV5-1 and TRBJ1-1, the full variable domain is KAGVTQTPRYLIKTRGQQVTLSCSPISGHRSVSWYQQTPGQGLQFLFEYFSETQRNKGNFPGRFSGRQFSNSRSEMNVSTLELGDSALYLCASSRGYTEAFFGQGTRLTVV.

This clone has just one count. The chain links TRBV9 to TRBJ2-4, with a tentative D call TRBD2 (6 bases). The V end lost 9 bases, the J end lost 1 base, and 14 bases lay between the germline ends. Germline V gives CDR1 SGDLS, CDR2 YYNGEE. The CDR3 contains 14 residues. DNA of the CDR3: TGTGCCACCCCCGGGGCGGGGGCCAAAAACATTCAGTACTTC. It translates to CATPGAGAKNIQYF.